The 10 T cell receptor beta chains below come from one sample, sequenced in a study of T cell repertoires in cytomegalovirus infection. TCRdb re-called the reads through MiXCR, storing one row per CDR3 protein. This sample has fewer than 300,000 distinct CDR3 sequences; about 25% occur once, and the top ten carry 11% to 15%. The sequencing input was PBMCs. Receptors were obtained from a human donor in good health (CMV status not recorded). Some clones in this sample may be carry-over from other donors' samples.

This chain links TRBV27 with TRBJ1-1, with D maybe TRBD1 (5 bases). This CDR3 has 15 residues. The germline V gene has CDR1 MNHEY and CDR2 SMNVEV (reference sequence). V gave up 3 bases and J gave up 0 bases, with 11 bases separating them. CDR3 coding DNA: TGTGCCAGCAGTTTCGACAGACGACTGAACACTGAAGCTTTCTTT. Residues: CASSFDRRLNTEAFF.

The chain employs TRBV2 and TRBJ1-5; D is possibly TRBD1 (5 bases). The CDR3 loop spans 15 amino acids. The V gene's germline CDR1 is SNHLY and CDR2 FYNNEI. V lost 3 bases to trimming and J lost 0 bases, with 9 bases between them. CDR3 region: CASSEVGVSNQPQHF. The CDR3 bases are TGTGCCAGCAGTGAGGTAGGGGTTAGCAATCAGCCCCAGCATTTT.

The gene calls are TRBV6-2 or TRBV6-3 and TRBJ2-1; 7 bases line up with TRBD1. This CDR3 comprises 16 residues. The germline CDR1 and CDR2 sequences are MNHEY and SVGEGT. Trimming at V came to 6 bases and at J to 1 base, leaving 9 bases not matched to a gene. The CDR3 DNA is TGTGCCAGCAGAACCCGGACAGGAAGATCCTACAATGAGCAGTTCTTC. It is translated as CASRTRTGRSYNEQFF.

This clonotype was counted between two and nine times. The V call is TRBV6-1, the J call TRBJ2-6; tentatively, D is TRBD2 (7 bases). CDR3 length: 17 amino acids. Trimming shortened V by 10 bases and J by 0 bases, and 19 bases separated the two germline ends. Germline CDR1 is MNHNS and CDR2 is SASEGT. For the CDR3, the DNA is TGTGCCACCTCGGAGGGGGGGGGGTTCTCTGGGGCCAACGTCCTGACTTTC. Its translation: CATSEGGGFSGANVLTF.

This clonotype was detected only a few times. V gene TRBV7-2 combines with J gene TRBJ2-1; TRBD2 matches 12 bases. Germline V gives CDR1 SGHTA, CDR2 FQGNSA. There are 16 residues in the CDR3. With 5 bases clipped from V and 8 bases from J, the junction kept 10 bases outside the gene matches. CDR3 DNA: TGTGCCAGCAGCCCAGATCTAGCGGGAGGGCACGATGAGCAGTTCTTC. Its protein is CASSPDLAGGHDEQFF. Full variable domain (missing parts from reference TRBV7-2 and TRBJ2-1): GAGVSQSPSNKVTEKGKDVELRCDPISGHTALYWYRQSLGQGLEFLIYFQGNSAPDKSGLPSDRFSAERTGGSVSTLTIQRTQQEDSAVYLCASSPDLAGGHDEQFFGPGTRLTVL.

This clonotype turned up a few times. This rearrangement joins TRBV6-1 to TRBJ2-7, with 7 bases aligning to TRBD1. Per the germline V gene, CDR1 is MNHNS and CDR2 is SASEGT. The ends lost 8 bases at V and 6 bases at J; junction bases unmatched: 7. This CDR3 contains 12 residues. The CDR3 loop is CASALTGVEQYF. The CDR3 region has the DNA TGTGCCAGCGCCCTTACAGGGGTCGAGCAGTACTTC.

A few counts support this clonotype. Mismatch with germline at one junction end may stem from a read error. The chain joins TRBV7-2 to TRBJ1-5, with D uncertain. The CDR3 loop spans 15 amino acids. CDR1 is SGHTA and CDR2 is FQGNSA in the germline V gene. CDR3 protein: CASSLASQINLPQHF. CDR3 sequence (DNA): TGTGCCAGCAGCTTAGCGTCACAGATCAATCTGCCCCAGCATTTT.

This clonotype has at least ten counts. The chain carries TRBV7-2 and TRBJ1-1; D unclear. Germline V gene lookup returns CDR1 SGHTA and CDR2 FQGNSA. Trimming left V 0 bases short and J 4 bases short, with 18 bases between. This CDR3 comprises 17 residues. Here the CDR3 DNA reads TGTGCCAGCAGCTTAGCCCCACAGCGGTCCCTGGGCACTGAAGCTTTCTTT. Encoded protein: CASSLAPQRSLGTEAFF.

The J gene is TRBJ2-1, the V gene TRBV27, with D possibly being TRBD1 (6 bases). The V end was cut by 6 bases, the J end by 6 bases, with 15 bases between. The germline gives CDR1 MNHEY, CDR2 SMNVEV (reference sequence). The CDR3 extends over 14 amino acids. CDR3 nucleotides: TGTGCCAGCAGCCGGGGACACGGTTCCAATGAGCAGTTCTTC. Amino acid sequence: CASSRGHGSNEQFF.

This clonotype has a handful of counts. The DNA is omitted, as the CDR3 cannot be located on it reliably, and the CDR3 follows TCRdb's listing. The gene calls are TRBV24-1 and TRBJ2-3; TRBD1 is the table's D call and was not checked against the DNA. Counting both end residues, the CDR3 totals 13 amino acids. CDR1 KGHDR and CDR2 SFDVKD come from the germline V gene. CDR3 sequence: CATSDFGTGNKYF.